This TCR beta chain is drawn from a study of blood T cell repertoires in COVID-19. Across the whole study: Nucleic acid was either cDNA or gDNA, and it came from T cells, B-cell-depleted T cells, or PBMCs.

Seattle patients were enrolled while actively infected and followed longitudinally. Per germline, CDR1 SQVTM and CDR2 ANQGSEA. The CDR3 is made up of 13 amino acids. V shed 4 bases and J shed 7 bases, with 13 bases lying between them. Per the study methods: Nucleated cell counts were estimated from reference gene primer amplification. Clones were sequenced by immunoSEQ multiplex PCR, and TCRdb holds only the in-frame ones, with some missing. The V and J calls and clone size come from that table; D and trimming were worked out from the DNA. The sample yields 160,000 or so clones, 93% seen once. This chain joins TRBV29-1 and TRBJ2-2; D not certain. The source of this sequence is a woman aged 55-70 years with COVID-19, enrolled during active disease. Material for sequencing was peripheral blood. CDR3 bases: TGCAGCGTTGGGCAGGCCGGTGGCGGGGAGCTGTTTTTT. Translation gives CSVGQAGGGELFF.